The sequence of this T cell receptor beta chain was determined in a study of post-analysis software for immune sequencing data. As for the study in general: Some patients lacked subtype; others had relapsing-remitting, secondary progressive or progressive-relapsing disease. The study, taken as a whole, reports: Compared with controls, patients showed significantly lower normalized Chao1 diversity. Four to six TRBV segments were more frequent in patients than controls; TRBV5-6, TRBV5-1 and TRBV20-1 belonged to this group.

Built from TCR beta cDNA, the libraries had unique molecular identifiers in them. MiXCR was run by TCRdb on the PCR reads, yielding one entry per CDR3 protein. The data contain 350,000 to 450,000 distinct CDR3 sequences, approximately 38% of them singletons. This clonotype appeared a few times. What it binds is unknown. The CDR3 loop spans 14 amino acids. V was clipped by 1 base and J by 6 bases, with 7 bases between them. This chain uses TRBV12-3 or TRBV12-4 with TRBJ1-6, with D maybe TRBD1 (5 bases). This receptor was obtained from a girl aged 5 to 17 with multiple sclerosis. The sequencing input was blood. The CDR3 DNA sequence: TGTGCCAGCAGTTTAGGACAGCTTAATTCACCCCTCCACTTT. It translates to CASSLGQLNSPLHF.